This T cell receptor beta chain was profiled in a study of OX40 agonist ivuxolimab in advanced cancers. Study details: Patients with hepatocellular carcinoma, melanoma, renal cell or head and neck cancer made up the dose-escalation patients.

Blood was sampled at baseline, cycle 4 day 1, and cycle 7 day 1. This table comes from immunoSEQ multiplex PCR, and its TCRdb copy is limited to in-frame clones, with some not included. Among nearly 60,000 clones listed, roughly 88% were seen once. CDR3 length: 14 amino acids. CDR1 is GTSNPN, CDR2 SVGIG, per germline (reference sequence). Here the sequenced sample was CD4+ or CD8+ T cells sorted from blood, taken in a trial of the OX40 agonist ivuxolimab. This sequence joins TRBV30 and TRBJ2-3, with TRBD2 matching over 13 bases. The sequence derives from an adult with an advanced solid tumor such as melanoma, head and neck, liver or kidney cancer. CDR3 protein: CAWGTSGTRDTQYF. CDR3 coding DNA: TGTGCTTGGGGGACTAGCGGGACAAGAGATACGCAGTATTTT.